A selection of T cell receptor beta chains follows, all from one sample in a study of shared clonotypes between healthy human individuals. The method was immunoSEQ multiplex PCR; TCRdb's version includes in-frame clones alone and lacks a portion of them. The sample includes millions of clones, roughly 92% of them seen just once. Material for sequencing was naive CD4+ T cells sorted from blood. All receptors derive from a man aged 18 to 29 in good health. Each CDR3 is given with its conserved first and last residue. The order of the fields is V gene, D gene, CDR3 protein. The D gene is left open where the match is weak.

V gene: TRBV2
D gene: .
CDR3 protein: CASSPDRSSYNSPLHF

V gene: TRBV10-3
D gene: .
CDR3 protein: CAISLGDTQYF

V gene: TRBV4-3
D gene: .
CDR3 protein: CASLGSVGDLYNEQFF

V gene: TRBV10-3
D gene: .
CDR3 protein: CAISDYYEQYF

V gene: TRBV7-2
D gene: TRBD1
CDR3 protein: CASSLVVRQGDYEQYF

V gene: TRBV5-1
D gene: .
CDR3 protein: CASSLGASVQSEQYF

V gene: TRBV11-2
D gene: .
CDR3 protein: CASSLAWPHSGNTIYF

V gene: TRBV7-2
D gene: .
CDR3 protein: CASSLGGSSYNSPLHF

V gene: TRBV7-8
D gene: .
CDR3 protein: CASSPDRLNTEAFF

V gene: TRBV5-1
D gene: TRBD1
CDR3 protein: CASSRGQGVSPLHF

V gene: TRBV10-3
D gene: TRBD2
CDR3 protein: CAINQGTSGAGRYF

V gene: TRBV5-4
D gene: TRBD2
CDR3 protein: CASSSRGGLETQYF

V gene: TRBV7-3
D gene: .
CDR3 protein: CASSLPWQGRGNEQFF

V gene: TRBV11-2
D gene: TRBD1
CDR3 protein: CASSSWDRGRETQYF

V gene: TRBV7-2
D gene: TRBD1
CDR3 protein: CASSLDRGRLGNTIYF

V gene: TRBV2
D gene: TRBD2
CDR3 protein: CASSESPSGETQYF

V gene: TRBV21-1
D gene: .
CDR3 protein: CASSKALSSGKLSYNEQFF

V gene: TRBV19
D gene: TRBD2
CDR3 protein: CASSQPGTISYEQYF

V gene: TRBV10-3
D gene: .
CDR3 protein: CAISPSSYEQYF

V gene: TRBV5-6
D gene: TRBD1
CDR3 protein: CASSRAVGQSYEQYF

V gene: TRBV28
D gene: TRBD1
CDR3 protein: CASRTGPVDEAFF

V gene: TRBV7-2
D gene: .
CDR3 protein: CASSLAAIRSTDTQYF